This TCR beta chain was observed in a study of blood T cell repertoires in COVID-19. As for the study in general: PBMCs, B-cell-depleted T cells, or T cells provided the cDNA or gDNA that made up the material.

As handled by the study authors: Researchers report that nucleated cell counts were estimated from reference gene primer amplification. Clones were sequenced by immunoSEQ multiplex PCR, and TCRdb holds only the in-frame ones, with some missing. That table furnishes V, J and clone size, whereas the DNA furnished D and trimming. This table holds approximately 69,000 clones, around 80% found once. This receptor was identified in a woman older than 75 with acute or convalescent COVID-19. Sequenced input: peripheral blood.

This chain's CDR3 is CASSDWTGGAQPQHF. In nucleotides, the CDR3 is TGTGCCAGCAGTGATTGGACAGGGGGCGCCCAGCCCCAGCATTTT. The gene calls are TRBV6-1 and TRBJ1-5; 11 nucleotides line up with TRBD1. V trimming: 3 bases; J trimming: 7 bases; junction bases outside the gene matches: 5. Germline V gives CDR1 MNHNS, CDR2 SASEGT. The CDR3 extends over 15 amino acids.